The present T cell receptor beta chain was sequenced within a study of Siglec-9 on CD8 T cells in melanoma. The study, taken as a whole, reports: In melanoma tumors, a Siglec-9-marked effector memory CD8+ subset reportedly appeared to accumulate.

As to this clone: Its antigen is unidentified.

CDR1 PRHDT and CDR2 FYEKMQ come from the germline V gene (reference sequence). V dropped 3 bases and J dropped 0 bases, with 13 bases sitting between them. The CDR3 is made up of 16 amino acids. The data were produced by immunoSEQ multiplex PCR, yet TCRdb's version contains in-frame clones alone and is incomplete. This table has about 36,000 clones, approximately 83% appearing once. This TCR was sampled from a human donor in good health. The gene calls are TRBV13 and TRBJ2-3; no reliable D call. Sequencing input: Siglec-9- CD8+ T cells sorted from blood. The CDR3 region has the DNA TGTGCCAGCAGCTTCCAAGTGGGTTCTAGCACAGATACGCAGTATTTT. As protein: CASSFQVGSSTDTQYF.